This TCR beta chain is drawn from a study of blood T cell repertoires in COVID-19 (dated by TCRdb to 2020 to 2022). Study-level background: Samples covering the acute and convalescent phases of COVID-19 were provided by collaborators in the United States, Italy and Spain. The repertoires were released in a freely available public database meant as a resource for research on the immune response to SARS-CoV-2. The sample metadata nearly always contained a de-identified subject ID, COVID-19 status, age in years and sex. The samples were drawn from the first 160 participants of the ongoing ImmuneRACE study and from 950 to 1,500 subjects provided by 6 global collaborators. The material from the prospective study consisted of cDNA or gDNA derived from T cells, B-cell-depleted T cells, or PBMCs. Where available, HLA class I and class II types were taken from metadata supplied by the sample provider and were not determined by assay-based typing. Subjects who had been exposed to COVID-19, were actively infected with it, or had recovered from it provided the deeply sampled blood TCRbeta repertoires that made up the dataset. Paper-wide results and their limitations: Clinical and demographic metadata were provided uncurated, with the amount varying by source and participant.

From its cysteine to its phenylalanine, the CDR3 spans 13 amino acids. The sequence is cut down to CDR3 DNA, 39 bases in frame from base 1. V sheds 8 bases and J sheds 6 bases, leaving 16 bases between their ends. Taken from the germline V gene, the CDR1 and CDR2 loops are KGHSH and LQKENI. As regards this clone: The antigen it binds to is not known. Within one base of it there is no much larger clone, and no base qualities were kept.

TCRbeta CDR3 regions were amplified from genomic DNA using the immunoSEQ Assay, a bias-controlled multiplex PCR. The authors processed their data as follows. Nucleated cell counts per sample were estimated from amplification of reference gene primers within the assay. To quantify the absolute abundance of each unique TCRbeta CDR3 rearrangement, sequence reads were collapsed and filtered. For each sample, productive Simpson clonality was calculated by taking the square root of Simpson's diversity index across productive rearrangements. As stored in TCRdb, this immuneACCESS dataset retains in-frame rearrangements with V and J assigned. A fraction of the clones does not appear; measured against another copy, unresolved V genes explain less than half of the discrepancy, and the remainder lacks a known reason. V and J calls and clone size are given by that table; D and trimming were obtained from the DNA. This sample holds 200,000 to 250,000 clones; 80% to 85% were observed only once. Roughly 8% of the sample belongs to the ten largest clones.

One collaborating source in Seattle enrolled patients while the patients were actively infected and followed the patients over time throughout the course of disease. Collaborating institutions collected whole blood in K2EDTA tubes following their own protocols. For TCRbeta analysis, collaborators shipped samples in one of three forms: frozen whole blood, isolated PBMCs, or DNA extracted from either of those sample types. The receptor was isolated from a woman older than 75 with COVID-19, enrolled during active disease. This chain joins TRBV18 to TRBJ1-2; possibly the D gene is TRBD1, per 6 matching bases. Sequencing was done on a sample of peripheral blood. For the CDR3, the sequence is CASREQGRDGYTF. The DNA reads as follows: TGTGCCAGCCGTGAACAGGGCAGGGATGGCTACACCTTC.